Listed below are T cell receptor beta chains from one sample, sequenced in a study of graft-versus-host responses after intestinal transplantation. This table comes from immunoSEQ multiplex PCR, and its TCRdb copy is limited to in-frame clones, with some not included. The data hold over 80,000 clones, with around 88% observed a single time. The sample in question was PBMCs, obtained 255 days after intestinal transplant. Receptors originate from a human patient who received an intestinal transplant, so some T cells may come from the graft donor. Each CDR3 is given with its conserved first and last residue. The size field is filled for only some rows; it gives once, few, many or a size class.

v_call	j_call	clone_size	cdr3_aa
TRBV7-9	TRBJ1-1	.	CASSLTANTEAFF
TRBV6-1	TRBJ1-5	.	CASLDRGRSQPQHF
TRBV4-1	TRBJ2-5	.	CASSQVSGGETQYF
TRBV10-1	TRBJ2-3	.	CASSGRGPGTRSTDTQYF
TRBV28	TRBJ1-2	.	CASSSRTGSSGGYTF
TRBV4-1	TRBJ1-6	.	CASSQDRDRGHSPLHF
TRBV7-9	TRBJ1-4	.	CASSLSTLATNEKLFF
TRBV7-9	TRBJ1-2	.	CASSLGRGYTF
TRBV6-1	TRBJ2-2	.	CASSEARGTGTGELFF
TRBV30	TRBJ2-5	.	CAWSVLAGGFLETQYF
TRBV27	TRBJ2-5	.	CASKGAEQETQYF
TRBV11-1	TRBJ2-5	.	CASSLAPQLAGLYQETQYF
TRBV30	TRBJ2-3	.	CAWNRLVADTQYF
TRBV28	TRBJ2-1	.	CASSPSGGDSYNEQFF
TRBV2	TRBJ1-6	.	CASRSRGTASSYNSPLHF
TRBV7-9	TRBJ2-2	.	CASSPSFLGGRNTGELFF
TRBV5-1	TRBJ2-7	.	CASSWLAGSSYEQYF
TRBV7-9	TRBJ2-2	few	CASSFGGDTGELFF
TRBV5-1	TRBJ2-1	.	CASSFGLIDNEQFF
TRBV7-3	TRBJ2-3	.	CASSLSPPADTQYF
TRBV10-3	TRBJ2-2	.	CAIRDFTGELFF
TRBV7-9	TRBJ2-3	.	CASSLTGGTDTQYF
TRBV9	TRBJ1-2	.	CASSPDRGDYGYTF
TRBV7-2	TRBJ2-3	.	CASSLVRGGRETQYF
TRBV10-3	TRBJ1-5	.	CAISESKGGGQPQHF
TRBV6-1	TRBJ2-2	.	CASSVVPGEETGELFF
TRBV6-5	TRBJ1-6	many	CASSYARGNSPLHF
TRBV30	TRBJ1-2	.	CAWSPGGYGYTF
TRBV4-3	TRBJ1-2	.	CASSQDTGTYGYTF
TRBV4-1	TRBJ2-1	.	CARRDDYNEQFF
TRBV7-9	TRBJ2-1	once	CASSARAGSSYNEQFF
TRBV9	TRBJ1-5	few	CASSVVGPNQPQHF